This is a list of T cell receptor beta chains from one sample in a study of blood T cell repertoires in COVID-19. The table came from immunoSEQ multiplex PCR; TCRdb's copy has only in-frame clones and leaves some out. The top ten clones hold over 15% of a sample with roughly 52,000 clones, 89% of them seen once. Sequencing was carried out using peripheral blood. Every receptor here comes from a human donor in a cohort sampled during active COVID-19. Both conserved end residues are part of each CDR3. The order of the fields is CDR3 protein, V gene, J gene.

CASSYGQGIYNEQFF	TRBV6-2/TRBV6-3	TRBJ2-1
CASSLEGVVTGELFF	TRBV7-2	TRBJ2-2
CASGLISGLAGVDTQYF	TRBV12-5	TRBJ2-3
CASGYELAGGDTQYF	TRBV5-1	TRBJ2-3
CASSFNRGGEQYF	TRBV27	TRBJ2-7
CASSPNRGRPPYEQYF	TRBV2	TRBJ2-7
CASSSSGGRRETQYF	TRBV5-1	TRBJ2-5
CASRHYPGQGNSPLHF	TRBV6-7	TRBJ1-6
CATSRGPRYLTNEKLFF	TRBV15	TRBJ1-4
CATSRDGGRYTF	TRBV15	TRBJ1-2
CASYLSPRGRDTEAFF	TRBV27	TRBJ1-1
CASSNPQGTEREKLFF	TRBV19	TRBJ1-4
CASSTRTGGAFQGTQYF	TRBV19	TRBJ2-5
CASSSGGTGNQPQHF	TRBV5-4	TRBJ1-5
CASSLQGLSGNTIYF	TRBV5-8	TRBJ1-3
CASSVIGQGSNGNIQYF	TRBV5-1	TRBJ2-4
CASSLGLRNTEAFF	TRBV5-8	TRBJ1-1
CSAREYGYTF	TRBV20-1	TRBJ1-2
CASRTGVANEKLFF	TRBV2	TRBJ1-4
CATSREYGANVLTF	TRBV15	TRBJ2-6
CASSLMADSAAF	TRBV5-6	TRBJ1-2
CASSRRDSSYEQYF	TRBV5-6	TRBJ2-7
CASSFLADSYNEQFF	TRBV5-1	TRBJ2-1
CASSVDKRVANTDTQYF	TRBV9	TRBJ2-3
CASSGGLAGGSSYNEQFF	TRBV10-2	TRBJ2-1
CASGFGGGQETQYF	TRBV12-5	TRBJ2-5
CASTRLAGGPSYEQYF	TRBV4-1	TRBJ2-7
CASSPSMAGANVLTF	TRBV7-6	TRBJ2-6
CASSGTVSENEQFF	TRBV10-1	TRBJ2-1
CATSAPGTGELFF	TRBV5-1	TRBJ2-2
CASSPTTLAGGADTQYF	TRBV7-8	TRBJ2-3
CASSFAGGRDTQYF	TRBV28	TRBJ2-3
CASSQGQTLHTDTQYF	TRBV4-3	TRBJ2-3
CSSKPTGGNQPQHF	TRBV29-1	TRBJ1-5
CASSQEGTGGRGYTF	TRBV4-2	TRBJ1-2
CASSFASGIPYNEQFF	TRBV7-9	TRBJ2-1
CASSFYDRGNEQFF	TRBV5-6	TRBJ2-1
CASSLDRVAYTF	TRBV7-8	TRBJ1-2